A single T cell receptor beta chain is shown here with its context. The data stem from a study of cytomegalovirus exposure and HLA in healthy donors. CDR3 length: 13 residues. Germline V gene sequence: CDR1 LNHDA, CDR2 SQIVND (reference sequence). J gave up 6 bases and V 6 bases, and 5 bases lay outside the gene matches. In the PCR, 60 Vbeta and 13 Jbeta primers were used. Sequencing was performed with immunoSEQ multiplex PCR; in TCRdb, only in-frame clones are kept and a portion is missing. This table has roughly 160,000 clones, approximately 88% appearing once. What was sequenced was PBMCs. The receptor's source is a woman under 40 in good health and CMV-seronegative. The J gene is TRBJ1-1, the V gene TRBV19, with 9 bases identical to TRBD1. The CDR3, as DNA: TGTGCCAGTAGAGGACAGGGGAGGGCTGAAGCTTTCTTT. It codes for CASRGQGRAEAFF.